This T cell receptor (beta chain) derives from a study of OX40 agonist ivuxolimab in advanced cancers. Study overall: An agonistic human IgG2 monoclonal antibody against OX40 (CD134) was given. Aged roughly 23 to 79 with a mean of approximately 57 years, they were roughly 83% male.

Generated by immunoSEQ multiplex PCR, the TCRdb table keeps only in-frame clones and is missing some. The table has over 55,000 clones, around 90% seen once. V lost 5 bases and J 0 bases, leaving 14 bases between the germline ends. The CDR3 is 16 residues long. CDR1 and CDR2 from the germline V gene are SGHTA and FQGNSA. As to this clone: Its specificity is unknown.

Overall study findings and caveats: On average, a greater number of expanded clones characterised CD8+ T cells relative to CD4+.

This specimen consisted of CD4+ or CD8+ T cells sorted from blood, obtained in a trial of the OX40 agonist ivuxolimab. This chain connects TRBV7-2 to TRBJ1-3; no clear D gene. This clonotype was obtained from an adult with an advanced solid tumor such as melanoma, head and neck, liver or kidney cancer. The CDR3 region has the DNA TGTGCCAGCAGCCCCAGTCTCCTCAACTCTGGAAACACCATATATTTT. Its protein is CASSPSLLNSGNTIYF.